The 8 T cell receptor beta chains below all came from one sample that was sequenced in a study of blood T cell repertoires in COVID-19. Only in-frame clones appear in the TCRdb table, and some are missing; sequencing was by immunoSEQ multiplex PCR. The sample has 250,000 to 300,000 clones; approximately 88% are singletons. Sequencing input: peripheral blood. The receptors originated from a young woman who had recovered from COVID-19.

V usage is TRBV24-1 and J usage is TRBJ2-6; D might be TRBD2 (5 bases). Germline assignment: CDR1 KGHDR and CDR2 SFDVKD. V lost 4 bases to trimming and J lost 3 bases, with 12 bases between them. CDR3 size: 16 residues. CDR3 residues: CATSDHNGGGANVLTF. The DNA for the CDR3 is TGTGCCACCAGTGACCACAATGGAGGTGGGGCCAACGTCCTGACTTTC.

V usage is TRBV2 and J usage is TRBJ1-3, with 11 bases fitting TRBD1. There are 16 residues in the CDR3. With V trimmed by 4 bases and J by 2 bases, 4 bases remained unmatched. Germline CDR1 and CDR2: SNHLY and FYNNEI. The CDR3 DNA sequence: TGTGCCAGCAGTGGGGGACAGGGGGTCCCTGGAAACACCATATATTTT. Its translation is CASSGGQGVPGNTIYF.

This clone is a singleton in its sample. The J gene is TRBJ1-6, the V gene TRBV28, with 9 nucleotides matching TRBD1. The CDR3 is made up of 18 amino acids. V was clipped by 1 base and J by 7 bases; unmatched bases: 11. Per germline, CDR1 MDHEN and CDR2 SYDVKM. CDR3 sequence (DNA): TGTGCCAGCAGTTTATCCCCGGACAGGGGAGGTTGGAATTCACCCCTCCACTTT. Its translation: CASSLSPDRGGWNSPLHF.

The CDR3 loop is CASSTTVMETQYF. DNA for the CDR3: TGTGCCAGTAGTACTACAGTTATGGAGACCCAGTACTTC. The rearrangement links TRBV19 to TRBJ2-5; D remains ambiguous. This CDR3 spans 13 amino acids. The germline gives CDR1 LNHDA, CDR2 SQIVND (reference sequence). Deletions cut 4 bases from V and 5 bases from J, with 11 bases between.

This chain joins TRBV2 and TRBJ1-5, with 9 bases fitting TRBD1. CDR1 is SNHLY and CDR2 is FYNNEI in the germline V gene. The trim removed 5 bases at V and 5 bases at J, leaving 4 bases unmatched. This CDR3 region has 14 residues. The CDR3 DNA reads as TGTGCCAGCAGTCGGACAGGGGAATATCAGCCCCAGCATTTT. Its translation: CASSRTGEYQPQHF.

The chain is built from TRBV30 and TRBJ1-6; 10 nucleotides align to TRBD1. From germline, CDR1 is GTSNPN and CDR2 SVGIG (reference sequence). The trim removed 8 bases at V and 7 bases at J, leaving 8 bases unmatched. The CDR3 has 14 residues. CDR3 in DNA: TGTGCCGGGGACAGGGGCATGAGAAATTCACCCCTCCACTTT. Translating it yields CAGDRGMRNSPLHF.

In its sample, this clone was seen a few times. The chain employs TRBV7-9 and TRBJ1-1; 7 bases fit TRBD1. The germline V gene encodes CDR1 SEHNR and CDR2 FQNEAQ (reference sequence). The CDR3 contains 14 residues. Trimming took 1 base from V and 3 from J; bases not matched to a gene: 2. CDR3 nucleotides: TGTGCCAGCAGCTTAGGGACAGGCTACACTGAAGCTTTCTTT. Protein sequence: CASSLGTGYTEAFF.

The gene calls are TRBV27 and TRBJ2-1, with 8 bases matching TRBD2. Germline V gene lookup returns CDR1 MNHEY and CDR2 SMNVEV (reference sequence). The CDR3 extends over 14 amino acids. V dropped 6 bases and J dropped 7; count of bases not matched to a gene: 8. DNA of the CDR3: TGTGCCAGCAGGTTAACGGGGGGGCTGAATGAGCAGTTCTTC. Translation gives CASRLTGGLNEQFF.